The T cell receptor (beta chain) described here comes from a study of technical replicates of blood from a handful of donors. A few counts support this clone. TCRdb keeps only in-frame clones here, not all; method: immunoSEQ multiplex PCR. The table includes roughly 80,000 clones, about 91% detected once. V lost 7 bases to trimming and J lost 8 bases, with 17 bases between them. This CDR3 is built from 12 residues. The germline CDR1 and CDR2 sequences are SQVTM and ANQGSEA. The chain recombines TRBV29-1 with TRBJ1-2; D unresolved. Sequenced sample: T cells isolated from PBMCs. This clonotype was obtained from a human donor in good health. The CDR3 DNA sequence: TGCAGCGGTGGGCCTATAGTTTCCGGCTACACCTTC. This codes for CSGGPIVSGYTF.